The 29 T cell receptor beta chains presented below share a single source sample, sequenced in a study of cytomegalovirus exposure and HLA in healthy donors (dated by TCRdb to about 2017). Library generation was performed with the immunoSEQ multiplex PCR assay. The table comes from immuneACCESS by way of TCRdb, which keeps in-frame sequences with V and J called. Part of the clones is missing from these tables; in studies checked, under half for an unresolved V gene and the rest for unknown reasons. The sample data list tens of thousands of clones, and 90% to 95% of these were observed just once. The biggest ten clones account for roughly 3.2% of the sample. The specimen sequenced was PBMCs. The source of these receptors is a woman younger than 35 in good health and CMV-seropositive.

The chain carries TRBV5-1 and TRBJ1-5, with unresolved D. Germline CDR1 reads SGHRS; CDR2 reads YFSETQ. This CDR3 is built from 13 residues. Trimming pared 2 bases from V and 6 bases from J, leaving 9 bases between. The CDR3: CASSFEGLQPQHF. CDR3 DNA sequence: TGCGCCAGCAGCTTCGAGGGTCTTCAGCCCCAGCATTTT.

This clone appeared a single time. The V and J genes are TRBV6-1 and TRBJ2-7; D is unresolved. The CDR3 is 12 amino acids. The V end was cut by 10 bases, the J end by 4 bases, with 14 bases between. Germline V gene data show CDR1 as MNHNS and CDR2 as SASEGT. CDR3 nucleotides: TGTGCCACTCGCCCCCCTCTATACGAGCAGTACTTC. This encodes CATRPPLYEQYF.

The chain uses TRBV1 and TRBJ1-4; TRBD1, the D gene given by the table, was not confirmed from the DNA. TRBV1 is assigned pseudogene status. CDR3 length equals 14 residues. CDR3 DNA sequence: TGCACCAGCAGCCACGGACAGGGTAGGGAAAAACTGTTTTTT. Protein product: CTSSHGQGREKLFF.

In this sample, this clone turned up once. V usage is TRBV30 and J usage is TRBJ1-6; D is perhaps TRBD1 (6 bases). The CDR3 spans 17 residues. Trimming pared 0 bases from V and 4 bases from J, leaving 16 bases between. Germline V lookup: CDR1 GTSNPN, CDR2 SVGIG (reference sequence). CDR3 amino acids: CAWSVRTAGVYNSPLHF. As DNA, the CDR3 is TGTGCCTGGAGTGTACGAACGGCAGGGGTGTATAATTCACCCCTCCACTTT.

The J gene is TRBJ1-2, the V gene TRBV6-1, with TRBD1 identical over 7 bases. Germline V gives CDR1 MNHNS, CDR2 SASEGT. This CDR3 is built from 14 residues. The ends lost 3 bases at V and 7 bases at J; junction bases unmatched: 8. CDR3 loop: CASSDPDRVAGYTF. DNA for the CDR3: TGTGCCAGCAGTGACCCCGACAGGGTGGCTGGCTACACCTTC.

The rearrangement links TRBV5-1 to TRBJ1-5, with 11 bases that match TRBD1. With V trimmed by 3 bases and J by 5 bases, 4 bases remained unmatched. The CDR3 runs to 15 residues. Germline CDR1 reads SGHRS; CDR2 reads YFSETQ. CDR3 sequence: CASSWTGGKDQPQHF. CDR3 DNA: TGCGCCAGCAGCTGGACAGGGGGCAAGGATCAGCCCCAGCATTTT.

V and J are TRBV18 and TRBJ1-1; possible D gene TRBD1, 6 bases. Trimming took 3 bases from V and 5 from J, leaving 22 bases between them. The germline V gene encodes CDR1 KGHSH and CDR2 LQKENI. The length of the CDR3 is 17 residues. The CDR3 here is CASSPQLGLQGLTEAFF. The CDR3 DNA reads TGTGCCAGCTCACCTCAGCTCGGATTACAGGGTTTAACTGAAGCTTTCTTT.

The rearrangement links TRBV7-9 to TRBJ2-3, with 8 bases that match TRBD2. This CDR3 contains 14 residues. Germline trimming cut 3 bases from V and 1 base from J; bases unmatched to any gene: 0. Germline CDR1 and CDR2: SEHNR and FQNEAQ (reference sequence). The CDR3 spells CASSFSGGTDTQYF. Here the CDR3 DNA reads TGTGCCAGCAGCTTTAGCGGGGGCACAGATACGCAGTATTTT.

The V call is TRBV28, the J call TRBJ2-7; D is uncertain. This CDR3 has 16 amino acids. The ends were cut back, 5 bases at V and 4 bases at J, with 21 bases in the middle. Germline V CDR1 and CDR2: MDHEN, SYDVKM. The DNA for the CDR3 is TGTGCCAGCAGTGGTCGTACCGGGTCACCGTCATACGAGCAGTACTTC. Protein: CASSGRTGSPSYEQYF.

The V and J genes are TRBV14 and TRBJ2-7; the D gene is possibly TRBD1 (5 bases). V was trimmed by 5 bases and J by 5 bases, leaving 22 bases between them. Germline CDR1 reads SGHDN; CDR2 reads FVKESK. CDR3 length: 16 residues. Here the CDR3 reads CASSFEGQGKLHEQYF. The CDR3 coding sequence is TGTGCCAGCAGCTTCGAAGGGCAGGGCAAGCTACACGAGCAGTACTTC.

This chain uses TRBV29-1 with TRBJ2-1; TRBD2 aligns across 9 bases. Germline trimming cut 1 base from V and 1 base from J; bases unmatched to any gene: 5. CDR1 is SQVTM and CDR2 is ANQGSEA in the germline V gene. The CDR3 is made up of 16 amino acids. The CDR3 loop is CSVEGALAGSYNEQFF. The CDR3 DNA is TGCAGCGTTGAAGGGGCCCTAGCGGGATCCTACAATGAGCAGTTCTTC.

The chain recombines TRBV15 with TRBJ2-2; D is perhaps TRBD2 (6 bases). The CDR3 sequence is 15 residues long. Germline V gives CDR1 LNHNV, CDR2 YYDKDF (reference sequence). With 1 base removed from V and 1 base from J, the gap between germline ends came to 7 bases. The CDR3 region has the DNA TGTGCCACCAGCAGAGCGGGGGTGAACACCGGGGAGCTGTTTTTT. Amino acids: CATSRAGVNTGELFF.

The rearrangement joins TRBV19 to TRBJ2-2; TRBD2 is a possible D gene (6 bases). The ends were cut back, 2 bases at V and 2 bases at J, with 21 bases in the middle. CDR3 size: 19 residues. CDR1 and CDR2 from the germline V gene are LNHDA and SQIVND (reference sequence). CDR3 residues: CASSIPSGVRDFNTGELFF. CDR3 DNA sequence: TGTGCCAGTAGTATACCTTCGGGGGTTAGAGATTTCAACACCGGGGAGCTGTTTTTT. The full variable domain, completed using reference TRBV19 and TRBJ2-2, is DGGITQSPKYLFRKEGQNVTLSCEQNLNHDAMYWYRQDPGQGLRLIYYSQIVNDFQKGDIAEGYSVSREKKESFPLTVTSAQKNPTAFYLCASSIPSGVRDFNTGELFFGEGSRLTVL.

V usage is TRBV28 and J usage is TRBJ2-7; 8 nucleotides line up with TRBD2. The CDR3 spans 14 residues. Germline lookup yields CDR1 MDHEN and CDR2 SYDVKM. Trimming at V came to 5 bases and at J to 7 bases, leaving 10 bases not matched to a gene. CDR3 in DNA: TGTGCCAGCAGTCAAAGGGTGGTAGCGGGGGAGCAGTACTTC. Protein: CASSQRVVAGEQYF.

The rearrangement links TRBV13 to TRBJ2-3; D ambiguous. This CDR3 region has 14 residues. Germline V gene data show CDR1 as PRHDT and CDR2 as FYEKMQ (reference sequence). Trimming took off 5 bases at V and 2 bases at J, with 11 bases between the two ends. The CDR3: CASSPERNTDTQYF. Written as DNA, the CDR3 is TGTGCCAGCAGCCCGGAGCGTAACACAGATACGCAGTATTTT.

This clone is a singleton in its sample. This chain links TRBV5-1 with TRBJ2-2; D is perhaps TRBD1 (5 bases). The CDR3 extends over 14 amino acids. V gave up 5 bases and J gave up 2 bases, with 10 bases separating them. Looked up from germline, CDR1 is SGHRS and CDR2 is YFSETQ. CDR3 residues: CASRSDSNTGELFF. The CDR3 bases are TGCGCCAGCAGAAGCGACAGTAACACCGGGGAGCTGTTTTTT.

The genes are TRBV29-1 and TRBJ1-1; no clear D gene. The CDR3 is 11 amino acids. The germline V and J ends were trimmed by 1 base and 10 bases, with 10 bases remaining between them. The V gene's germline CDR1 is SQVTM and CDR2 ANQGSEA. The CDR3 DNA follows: TGCAGCGTTGAAGTTGCAGGCTCAGCTTTCTTT. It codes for CSVEVAGSAFF.

This chain's CDR3 is CASSTQGGGTGELFF. The CDR3 DNA follows: TGTGCCAGCAGCACACAGGGGGGCGGCACCGGGGAGCTGTTTTTT. The chain links TRBV7-9 to TRBJ2-2, with TRBD1 identical over 8 bases. This CDR3 comprises 15 residues. Germline trimming cut 5 bases from V and 4 bases from J; bases unmatched to any gene: 6. The germline CDR1 and CDR2 sequences are SEHNR and FQNEAQ (reference sequence).

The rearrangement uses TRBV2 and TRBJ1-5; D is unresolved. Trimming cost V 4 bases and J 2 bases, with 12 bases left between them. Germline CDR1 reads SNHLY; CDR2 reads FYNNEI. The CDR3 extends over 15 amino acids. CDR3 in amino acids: CASSGSHRGNQPQHF. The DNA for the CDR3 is TGTGCCAGCAGTGGGTCACACCGGGGCAATCAGCCCCAGCATTTT.

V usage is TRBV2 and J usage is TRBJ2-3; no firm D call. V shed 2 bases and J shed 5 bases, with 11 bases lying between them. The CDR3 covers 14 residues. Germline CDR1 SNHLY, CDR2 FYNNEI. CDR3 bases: TGTGCCAGCAGTGAAAGCACGCCCCAAGATACGCAGTATTTT. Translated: CASSESTPQDTQYF.

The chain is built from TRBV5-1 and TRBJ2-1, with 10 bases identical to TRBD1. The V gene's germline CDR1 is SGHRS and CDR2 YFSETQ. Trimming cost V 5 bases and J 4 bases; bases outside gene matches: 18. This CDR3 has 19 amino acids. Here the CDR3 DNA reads TGCGCCAGCAGACCTGACAGGGGGCTTGTCCTAGCGCAATACAATGAGCAGTTCTTC. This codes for CASRPDRGLVLAQYNEQFF.

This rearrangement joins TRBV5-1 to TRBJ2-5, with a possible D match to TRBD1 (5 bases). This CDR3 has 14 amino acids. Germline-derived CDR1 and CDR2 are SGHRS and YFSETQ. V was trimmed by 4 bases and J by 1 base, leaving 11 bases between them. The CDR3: CASSRSDSQETQYF. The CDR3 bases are TGCGCCAGCAGCCGAAGCGACAGCCAAGAGACCCAGTACTTC. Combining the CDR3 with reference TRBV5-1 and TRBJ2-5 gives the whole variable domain KAGVTQTPRYLIKTRGQQVTLSCSPISGHRSVSWYQQTPGQGLQFLFEYFSETQRNKGNFPGRFSGRQFSNSRSEMNVSTLELGDSALYLCASSRSDSQETQYFGPGTRLLVL.

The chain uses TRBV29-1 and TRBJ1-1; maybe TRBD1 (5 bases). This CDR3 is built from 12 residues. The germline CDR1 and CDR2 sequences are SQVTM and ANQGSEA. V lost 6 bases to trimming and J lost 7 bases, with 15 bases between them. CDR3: CSVRGGTSEAFF. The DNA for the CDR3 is TGCAGCGTGCGCGGGGGAACCAGTGAAGCTTTCTTT.

This chain's CDR3 is CASSQEVVRTSGRNRRNEQFF. CDR3 coding DNA: TGCGCCAGCAGCCAAGAGGTGGTAAGGACTAGCGGGAGGAACAGAAGGAATGAGCAGTTCTTC. This chain connects TRBV4-1 to TRBJ2-1, with 14 bases fitting TRBD2. CDR1 MGHRA and CDR2 YSYEKL come from the germline V gene. This CDR3 region has 21 residues. With V trimmed by 0 bases and J by 7 bases, 17 bases remained unmatched.

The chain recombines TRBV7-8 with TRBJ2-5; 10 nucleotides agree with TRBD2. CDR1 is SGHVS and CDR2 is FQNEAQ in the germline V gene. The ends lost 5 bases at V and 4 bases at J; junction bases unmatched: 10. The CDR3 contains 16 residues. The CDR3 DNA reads TGTGCCAGCAGCAAGGGACTAGCGAGAGGTAGAGAGACCCAGTACTTC. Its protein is CASSKGLARGRETQYF.

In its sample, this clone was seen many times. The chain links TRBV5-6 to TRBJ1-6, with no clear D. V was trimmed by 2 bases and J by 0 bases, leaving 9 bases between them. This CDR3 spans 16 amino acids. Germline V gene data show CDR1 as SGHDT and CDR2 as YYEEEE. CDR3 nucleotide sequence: TGTGCCAGCAGCTTTGGTCCCAGCTCCTATAATTCACCCCTCCACTTT. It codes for CASSFGPSSYNSPLHF. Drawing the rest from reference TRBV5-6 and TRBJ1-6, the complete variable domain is DAGVTQSPTHLIKTRGQQVTLRCSPKSGHDTVSWYQQALGQGPQFIFQYYEEEERQRGNFPDRFSGHQFPNYSSELNVNALLLGDSALYLCASSFGPSSYNSPLHFGNGTRLTVT.

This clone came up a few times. The DNA for the CDR3 is TGTGCCAGCAGTTCCAGGGTTGGCCAGCCCCAGCATTTT. It yields the protein CASSSRVGQPQHF. The V call is TRBV2, the J call TRBJ1-5; TRBD1 might be the D (5 bases). The CDR3 covers 13 residues. Trimming left V 5 bases short and J 7 bases short, with 12 bases between. Germline CDR1 reads SNHLY; CDR2 reads FYNNEI.

The CDR3 region has the DNA TGTGCCAGCAGTCCGACTTTCTACGAGCAGTACTTC. Its protein is CASSPTFYEQYF. This chain connects TRBV6-6 to TRBJ2-7; D remains unclear. The CDR3 spans 12 residues. Germline V lookup: CDR1 MNHNY, CDR2 SVGAGI (reference sequence). Trimming stripped 5 bases from V and 3 bases from J, with 8 bases between.

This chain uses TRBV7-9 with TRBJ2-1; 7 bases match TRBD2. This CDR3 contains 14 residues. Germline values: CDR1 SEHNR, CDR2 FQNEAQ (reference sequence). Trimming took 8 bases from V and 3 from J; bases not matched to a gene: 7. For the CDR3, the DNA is TGTGCCAGCTCCGCTGGGACTAACTACAATGAGCAGTTCTTC. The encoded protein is CASSAGTNYNEQFF.